This entry features one TCR beta chain sequence. Its antigen is not identified. These data are taken from a study of T-cell memory formation after mild COVID-19. Study findings and constraints: Clones from the second wave (peaking day 37) had unconfirmed SARS-CoV-2 specificity.

5'RACE, which relied on constant-segment primers, yielded TCR alpha and TCR beta cDNA libraries carrying sample barcodes and UMIs. TCRdb recomputed calls from the 5' RACE reads with MiXCR, one row per CDR3 protein. The sample has about 250,000 distinct CDR3 sequences, more than 15% seen once; the top ten hold roughly 23%. Germline V gene sequence: CDR1 SEHNR, CDR2 FQNEAQ (reference sequence). The CDR3 has 12 amino acids. The V and J ends lost 5 bases and 5 bases respectively, with 7 bases between them. The chain carries TRBV7-9 and TRBJ2-1; D is unclear. Input material: PBMCs or a T cell subset sorted from them (not recorded which). The origin of this receptor is a man between 18 and 35 years old who had mild COVID-19 (a few samples of this study predate the infection). Cell type and time point are not known. The CDR3: CASSRPDNEQFF. In nucleotides, the CDR3 is TGTGCCAGCAGCCGCCCAGACAATGAGCAGTTCTTC.